Given below is one T cell receptor beta chain in context. No antigen is known for it. This record comes from a study of tumor-infiltrating lymphocytes in localized non-small cell lung cancer. Study-level background: Resected tumor was paired with non-adjacent uninvolved lung from the same patient. The study's findings and limits: No T-cell fraction difference was seen between IM1 and IM2 tumors. Not all patients were TCR sequenced, owing to tissue quantity. Different pieces of the same tissue were used for each assay.

Generated by immunoSEQ multiplex PCR, the TCRdb table keeps only in-frame clones and is missing some. This sample has some 30,000 clones; 80% to 90% occur once, and the top ten carry about 2.1%. CDR3 length: 15 amino acids. V dropped 2 bases and J dropped 0 bases, with 11 bases sitting between them. Germline V gene sequence: CDR1 SEHNR, CDR2 FQNEAQ (reference sequence). J is TRBJ2-7 and V is TRBV7-9; D ambiguous. Sequenced sample: lung tumor tissue. This clonotype was sampled from a human donor with non-small cell lung cancer. CDR3 in DNA: TGTGCCAGCAGCTTATCACAGAGGAGCTCCTACGAGCAGTACTTC. Amino acid sequence: CASSLSQRSSYEQYF.